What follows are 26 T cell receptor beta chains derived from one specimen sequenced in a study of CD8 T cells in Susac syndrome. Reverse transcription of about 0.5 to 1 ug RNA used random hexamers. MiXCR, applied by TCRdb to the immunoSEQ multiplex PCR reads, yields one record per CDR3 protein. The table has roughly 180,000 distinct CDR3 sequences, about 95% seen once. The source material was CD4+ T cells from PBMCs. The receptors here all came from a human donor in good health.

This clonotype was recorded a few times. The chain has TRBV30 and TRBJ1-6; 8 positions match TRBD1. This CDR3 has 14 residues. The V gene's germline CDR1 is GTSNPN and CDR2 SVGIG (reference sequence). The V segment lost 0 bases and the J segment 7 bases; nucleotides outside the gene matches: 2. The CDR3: CAWSVRTGNSPLHF. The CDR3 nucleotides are TGTGCCTGGAGTGTCCGGACAGGGAATTCACCCCTCCACTTT.

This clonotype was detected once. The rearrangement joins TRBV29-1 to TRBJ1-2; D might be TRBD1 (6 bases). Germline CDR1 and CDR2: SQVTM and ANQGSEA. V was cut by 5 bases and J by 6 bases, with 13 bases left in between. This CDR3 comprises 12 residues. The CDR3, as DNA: TGCAGCGTTACAGGGCTAAAAAATGGCTACACCTTC. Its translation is CSVTGLKNGYTF.

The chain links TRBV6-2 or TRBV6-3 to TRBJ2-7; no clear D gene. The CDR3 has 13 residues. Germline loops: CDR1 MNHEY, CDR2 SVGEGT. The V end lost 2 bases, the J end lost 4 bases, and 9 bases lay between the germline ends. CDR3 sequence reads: CASSYTPPYEQYF. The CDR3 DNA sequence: TGTGCCAGCAGTTACACGCCACCTTACGAGCAGTACTTC.

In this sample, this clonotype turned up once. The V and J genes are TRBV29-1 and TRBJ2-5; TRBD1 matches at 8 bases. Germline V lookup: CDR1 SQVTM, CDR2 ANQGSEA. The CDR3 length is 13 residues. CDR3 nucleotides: TGCAGTGCCGTGGACAGGGTTACAGAGACCCAGTACTTC. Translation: CSAVDRVTETQYF.

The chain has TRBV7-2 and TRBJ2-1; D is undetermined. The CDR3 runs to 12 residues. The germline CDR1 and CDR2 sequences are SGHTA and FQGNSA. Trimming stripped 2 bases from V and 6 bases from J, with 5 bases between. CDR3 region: CASSLMFNEQFF. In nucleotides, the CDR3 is TGTGCCAGCAGCTTAATGTTCAATGAGCAGTTCTTC.

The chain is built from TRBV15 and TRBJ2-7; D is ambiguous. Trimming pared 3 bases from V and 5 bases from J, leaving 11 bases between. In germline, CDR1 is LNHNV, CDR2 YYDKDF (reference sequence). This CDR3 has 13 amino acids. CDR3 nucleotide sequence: TGTGCCACCAGCAGTTTCTTCGCCGACGAGCAGTACTTC. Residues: CATSSFFADEQYF.

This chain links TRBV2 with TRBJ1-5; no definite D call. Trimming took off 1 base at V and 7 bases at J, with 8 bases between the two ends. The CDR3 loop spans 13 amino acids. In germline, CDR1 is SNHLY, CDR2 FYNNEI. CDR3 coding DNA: TGTGCCAGCAGTGAAGAATCTGGCCAGCCCCAGCATTTT. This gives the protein CASSEESGQPQHF.

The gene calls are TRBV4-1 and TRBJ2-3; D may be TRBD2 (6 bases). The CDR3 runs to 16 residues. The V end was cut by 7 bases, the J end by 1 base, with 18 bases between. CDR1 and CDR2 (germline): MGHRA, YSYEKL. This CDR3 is CASTKLLGGGTDTQYF. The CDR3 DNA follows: TGCGCCAGCACCAAGCTTCTGGGGGGAGGCACAGATACGCAGTATTTT.

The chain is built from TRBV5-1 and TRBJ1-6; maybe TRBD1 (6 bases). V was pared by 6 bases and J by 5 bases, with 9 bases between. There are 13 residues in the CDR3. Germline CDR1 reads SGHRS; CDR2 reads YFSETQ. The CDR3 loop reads CASMGADNSPLHF. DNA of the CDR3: TGCGCCAGCATGGGGGCTGATAATTCACCCCTCCACTTT.

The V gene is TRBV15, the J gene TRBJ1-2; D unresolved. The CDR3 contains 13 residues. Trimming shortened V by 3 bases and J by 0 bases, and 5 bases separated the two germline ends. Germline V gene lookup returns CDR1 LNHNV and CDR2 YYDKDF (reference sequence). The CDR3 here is CATSSGTNYGYTF. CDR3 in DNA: TGTGCCACCAGCAGTGGAACTAACTATGGCTACACCTTC.

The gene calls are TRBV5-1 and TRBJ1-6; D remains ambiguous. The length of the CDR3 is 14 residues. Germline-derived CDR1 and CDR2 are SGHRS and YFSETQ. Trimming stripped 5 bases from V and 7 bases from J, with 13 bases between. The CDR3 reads CASRELEGNSPLHF. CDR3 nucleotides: TGCGCCAGCAGGGAGTTGGAGGGCAATTCACCCCTCCACTTT. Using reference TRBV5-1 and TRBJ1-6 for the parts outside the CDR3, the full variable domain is KAGVTQTPRYLIKTRGQQVTLSCSPISGHRSVSWYQQTPGQGLQFLFEYFSETQRNKGNFPGRFSGRQFSNSRSEMNVSTLELGDSALYLCASRELEGNSPLHFGNGTRLTVT.

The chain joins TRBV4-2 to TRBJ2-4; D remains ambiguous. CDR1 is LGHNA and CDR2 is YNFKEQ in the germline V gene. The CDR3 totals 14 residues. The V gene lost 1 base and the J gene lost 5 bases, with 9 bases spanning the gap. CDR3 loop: CASSQGNTENIQYF. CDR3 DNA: TGTGCCAGCAGCCAAGGAAATACAGAAAACATTCAGTACTTC.

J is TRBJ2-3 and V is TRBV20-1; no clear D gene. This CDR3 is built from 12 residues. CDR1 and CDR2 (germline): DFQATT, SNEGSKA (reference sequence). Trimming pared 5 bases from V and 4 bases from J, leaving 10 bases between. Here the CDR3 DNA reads TGCAGTGCTTCCGTGGTGGCAGATACGCAGTATTTT. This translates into CSASVVADTQYF.

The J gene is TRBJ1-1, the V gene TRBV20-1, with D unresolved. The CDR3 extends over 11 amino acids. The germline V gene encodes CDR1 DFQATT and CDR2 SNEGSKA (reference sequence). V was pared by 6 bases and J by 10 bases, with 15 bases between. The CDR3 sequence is CSAAIMRGAFF. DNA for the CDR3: TGCAGTGCCGCCATAATGCGGGGAGCTTTCTTT.

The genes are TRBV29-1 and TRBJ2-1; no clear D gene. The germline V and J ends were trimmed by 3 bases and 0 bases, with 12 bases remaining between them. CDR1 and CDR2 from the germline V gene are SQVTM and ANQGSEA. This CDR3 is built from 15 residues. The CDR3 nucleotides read TGCAGCGTTGACGCTCGACGGAGCTCCTACAATGAGCAGTTCTTC. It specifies CSVDARRSSYNEQFF.

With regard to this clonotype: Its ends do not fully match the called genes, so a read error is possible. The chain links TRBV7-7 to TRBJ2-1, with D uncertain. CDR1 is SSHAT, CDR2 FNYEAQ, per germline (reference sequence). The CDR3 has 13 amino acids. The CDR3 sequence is CASSSGPRNEQFF. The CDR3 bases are TGTGCTAGCAGCTCCGGCCCCCGCAATGAGCAGTTCTTC.

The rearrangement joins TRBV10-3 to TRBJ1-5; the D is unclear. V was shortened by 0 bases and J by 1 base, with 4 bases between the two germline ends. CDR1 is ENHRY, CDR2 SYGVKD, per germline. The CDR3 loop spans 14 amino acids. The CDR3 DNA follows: TGTGCCATCAGTGAGTCCGAGAGCAATCAGCCCCAGCATTTT. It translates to CAISESESNQPQHF.

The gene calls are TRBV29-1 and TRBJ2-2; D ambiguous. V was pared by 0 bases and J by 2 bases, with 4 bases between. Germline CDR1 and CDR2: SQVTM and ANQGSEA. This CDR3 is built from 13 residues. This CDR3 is CSVEDTNTGELFF. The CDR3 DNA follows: TGCAGCGTTGAAGACACTAACACCGGGGAGCTGTTTTTT.

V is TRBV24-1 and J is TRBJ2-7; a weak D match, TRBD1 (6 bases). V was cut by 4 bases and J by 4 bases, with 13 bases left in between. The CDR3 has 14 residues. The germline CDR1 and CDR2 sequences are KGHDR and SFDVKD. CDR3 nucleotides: TGTGCCACCAGTGACTCGCAGGGGAGATACGAGCAGTACTTC. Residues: CATSDSQGRYEQYF.

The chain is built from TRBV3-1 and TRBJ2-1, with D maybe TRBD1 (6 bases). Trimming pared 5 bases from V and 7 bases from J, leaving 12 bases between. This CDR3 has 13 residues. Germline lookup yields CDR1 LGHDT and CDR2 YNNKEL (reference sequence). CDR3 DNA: TGTGCCAGCAGCAAGGGGCAGGGGAATGAGCAGTTCTTC. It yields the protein CASSKGQGNEQFF.

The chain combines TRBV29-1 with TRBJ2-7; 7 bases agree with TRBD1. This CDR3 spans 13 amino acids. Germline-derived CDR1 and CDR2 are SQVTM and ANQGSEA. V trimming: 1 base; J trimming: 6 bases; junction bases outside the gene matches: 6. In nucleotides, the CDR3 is TGCAGCGTTGAAGGACAGGGTTTCTCCGAGCAGTACTTC. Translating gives CSVEGQGFSEQYF.

The CDR3 here is CASSFRRGIQPQHF. Written as DNA, the CDR3 is TGTGCCAGCAGTTTCAGGCGGGGCATTCAGCCCCAGCATTTT. This chain connects TRBV28 to TRBJ1-5; possible D gene TRBD1, 5 bases. CDR1 is MDHEN, CDR2 SYDVKM, per germline. Trimming removed 3 bases from V and 6 bases from J, with 12 bases in between. This CDR3 contains 14 residues.

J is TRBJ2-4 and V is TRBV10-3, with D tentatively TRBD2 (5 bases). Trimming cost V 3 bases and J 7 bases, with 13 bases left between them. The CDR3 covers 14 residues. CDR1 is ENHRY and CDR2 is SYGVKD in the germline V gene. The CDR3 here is CAISDTGSRNIQYF. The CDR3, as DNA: TGTGCCATCAGTGACACGGGGAGCAGGAACATTCAGTACTTC.

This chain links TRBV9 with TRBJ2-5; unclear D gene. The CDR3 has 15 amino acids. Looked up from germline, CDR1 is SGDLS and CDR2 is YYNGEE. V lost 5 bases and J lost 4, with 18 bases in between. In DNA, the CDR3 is TGTGCCAGCAGTTTCACTGGGGTAGCATCAGAGACCCAGTACTTC. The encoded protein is CASSFTGVASETQYF.

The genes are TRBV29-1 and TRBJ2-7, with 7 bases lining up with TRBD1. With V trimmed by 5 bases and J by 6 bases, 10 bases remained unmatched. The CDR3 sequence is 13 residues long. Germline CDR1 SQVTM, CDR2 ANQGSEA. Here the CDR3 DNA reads TGCAGCGTTCAACAGGACAGGTCGGGCGAGCAGTACTTC. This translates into CSVQQDRSGEQYF.

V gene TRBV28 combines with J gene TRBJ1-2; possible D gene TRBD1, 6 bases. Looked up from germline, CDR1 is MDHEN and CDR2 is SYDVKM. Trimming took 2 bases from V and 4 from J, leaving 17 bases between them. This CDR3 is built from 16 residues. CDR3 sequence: CASSLRTRDKPYGYTF. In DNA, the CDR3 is TGTGCCAGCAGTTTAAGAACCCGGGACAAGCCCTATGGCTACACCTTC.